This TCR beta chain was recorded in a study of monozygotic twins with inflammatory bowel disease. No DNA is given; TCRdb re-called the 5' RACE reads and lists each CDR3 protein once. Across about 450,000 distinct CDR3 sequences, the top ten clones capture roughly 2.3% of the sample. Germline V CDR1 and CDR2: MNHEY, SVGAGI. CDR3 size: 16 residues. The sample comprised blood. V and J are TRBV6-5 and TRBJ2-7; the D call of TRBD1 rests on TCRdb alone, since no DNA is present to check it. This TCR derives from a human donor with ulcerative colitis or Crohn's disease, or a healthy co-twin of an affected twin (not recorded which). CDR3 sequence: CASSPSGALSSYEQYF.